The rows below give T cell receptor beta chains drawn from one sample of a study of regulatory T cells in long-lasting Graves disease. In TCRdb, the multiplex PCR reads were re-called with MiXCR into one record per CDR3 protein. The sample has about 430,000 distinct CDR3 sequences; around 20% are singletons. Sequencing used peripheral blood mononuclear cells (PBMCs), obtained when the disease was refractory, from a patient treated with antithyroid drugs. All receptors derive from a female donor with Graves disease. CDR3s include the opening cysteine and the closing phenylalanine or tryptophan. A D gene is named only where the DNA matches it firmly. Clone sizes are given selectively: once, few, many, or a class where the clone is expanded.

v_gene: TRBV7-9
j_gene: TRBJ1-1
d_gene: TRBD1
abundance: NA
CDR3aa: CASSSTGGGHTEAFF
CDR3nt: TGTGCCAGCAGCTCGACAGGGGGTGGGCACACTGAAGCTTTCTTT

v_gene: TRBV7-9
j_gene: TRBJ2-7
d_gene: NA
abundance: many
CDR3aa: CASSKGTSYEQYF
CDR3nt: TGTGCCAGCAGCAAGGGGACCTCCTACGAGCAGTACTTC

v_gene: TRBV20-1
j_gene: TRBJ2-7
d_gene: NA
abundance: few
CDR3aa: CSARGGGFYEQYF
CDR3nt: TGCAGTGCTAGAGGCGGTGGCTTCTACGAGCAGTACTTC

v_gene: TRBV20-1
j_gene: TRBJ2-2
d_gene: TRBD1
abundance: few
CDR3aa: CSARVSLSGTGNTGELFF
CDR3nt: TGCAGTGCTAGAGTCTCATTATCCGGGACAGGGAACACCGGGGAGCTGTTTTTT

v_gene: TRBV28
j_gene: TRBJ2-3
d_gene: TRBD2
abundance: once
CDR3aa: CASSLLAGDGDTQYF
CDR3nt: TGTGCCAGCAGTTTACTAGCGGGAGATGGAGATACGCAGTATTTT

v_gene: TRBV12-3/TRBV12-4
j_gene: TRBJ1-1
d_gene: NA
abundance: many
CDR3aa: CASSLVGTMRGAFF
CDR3nt: TGTGCCAGCAGTTTAGTGGGGACTATGCGAGGAGCTTTCTTT

v_gene: TRBV14
j_gene: TRBJ2-2
d_gene: TRBD2
abundance: few
CDR3aa: CASSQDLLAGVTGELFF
CDR3nt: TGTGCCAGCAGCCAAGATCTGCTAGCGGGAGTTACCGGGGAGCTGTTTTTT

v_gene: TRBV3-1
j_gene: TRBJ2-7
d_gene: TRBD1
abundance: NA
CDR3aa: CASSQGDRSEQYF
CDR3nt: TGTGCCAGCAGCCAAGGGGACAGGTCCGAGCAGTACTTC

v_gene: TRBV12-3/TRBV12-4
j_gene: TRBJ2-2
d_gene: NA
abundance: many
CDR3aa: CASSFLGGYTGELFF
CDR3nt: TGTGCCAGCAGTTTTCTAGGGGGGTACACCGGGGAGCTGTTTTTT

v_gene: TRBV6-2/TRBV6-3
j_gene: TRBJ2-2
d_gene: NA
abundance: few
CDR3aa: CASSFNRNTGELFF
CDR3nt: TGTGCCAGCAGTTTTAACAGAAACACCGGGGAGCTGTTTTTT

v_gene: TRBV5-1
j_gene: TRBJ2-7
d_gene: NA
abundance: many
CDR3aa: CASSLVMASYEQYF
CDR3nt: TGCGCCAGCAGCTTGGTTATGGCCTCCTACGAGCAGTACTTC

v_gene: TRBV7-2
j_gene: TRBJ2-7
d_gene: NA
abundance: many
CDR3aa: CASSLGLGSSEQYF
CDR3nt: TGTGCCAGCAGCTTAGGACTAGGAAGTAGCGAGCAGTACTTC

v_gene: TRBV6-1
j_gene: TRBJ2-7
d_gene: TRBD2
abundance: many
CDR3aa: CASSRTSGPYEQYF
CDR3nt: TGTGCCAGCAGTCGGACTAGCGGGCCGTACGAGCAGTACTTC

v_gene: TRBV6-2/TRBV6-3
j_gene: TRBJ2-7
d_gene: NA
abundance: many
CDR3aa: CASSSGGVPDEQYF
CDR3nt: TGTGCCAGCAGTTCCGGGGGCGTACCTGACGAGCAGTACTTC

v_gene: TRBV3-1
j_gene: TRBJ2-6
d_gene: NA
abundance: few
CDR3aa: CASSQDGVSGANVLTF
CDR3nt: TGTGCCAGCAGCCAAGATGGGGTTTCTGGGGCCAACGTCCTGACTTTC

v_gene: TRBV4-1
j_gene: TRBJ1-2
d_gene: NA
abundance: few
CDR3aa: CASSQDKNYGYTF
CDR3nt: TGCGCCAGCAGCCAAGACAAGAACTATGGCTACACCTTC

v_gene: TRBV3-1
j_gene: TRBJ2-7
d_gene: TRBD2
abundance: few
CDR3aa: CASSQDLRTSAYEQYF
CDR3nt: TGTGCCAGCAGCCAAGATCTCCGGACTAGCGCCTACGAGCAGTACTTC

v_gene: TRBV27
j_gene: TRBJ2-1
d_gene: TRBD2
abundance: NA
CDR3aa: CASKVAAGVGVYRDEQFF
CDR3nt: TGTGCCAGCAAGGTAGCGGCGGGGGTGGGTGTTTACCGGGATGAGCAGTTCTTC

v_gene: TRBV11-3
j_gene: TRBJ2-2
d_gene: NA
abundance: few
CDR3aa: CASTPGGGSGTGELFF
CDR3nt: TGTGCCAGCACCCCCGGTGGGGGTTCGGGCACCGGGGAGCTGTTTTTT

v_gene: TRBV6-1
j_gene: TRBJ2-3
d_gene: TRBD1
abundance: NA
CDR3aa: CASSGGQGRTDTQYF
CDR3nt: TGTGCCAGCAGCGGTGGACAGGGGCGCACAGATACGCAGTATTTT

v_gene: TRBV9
j_gene: TRBJ1-4
d_gene: TRBD1
abundance: many
CDR3aa: CASSVEGASEKLFF
CDR3nt: TGTGCCAGCAGCGTAGAGGGGGCGTCTGAAAAACTGTTTTTT

v_gene: TRBV5-1
j_gene: TRBJ1-3
d_gene: NA
abundance: few
CDR3aa: CASSLRSTGDTIYF
CDR3nt: TGCGCCAGCAGCTTGAGGTCGACGGGGGACACCATATATTTT

v_gene: TRBV30
j_gene: TRBJ2-7
d_gene: NA
abundance: many
CDR3aa: CAWSGWPLNEQYF
CDR3nt: TGTGCCTGGAGTGGCTGGCCGTTAAACGAGCAGTACTTC

v_gene: TRBV19
j_gene: TRBJ2-7
d_gene: TRBD1
abundance: few
CDR3aa: CASSPGQVVQQYF
CDR3nt: TGTGCCAGTAGTCCGGGACAGGTGGTTCAGCAGTACTTC

v_gene: TRBV5-4
j_gene: TRBJ1-4
d_gene: NA
abundance: NA
CDR3aa: CASSLYSRTNEKLFF
CDR3nt: TGTGCCAGCAGCTTGTATTCCAGGACTAATGAAAAACTGTTTTTT

v_gene: TRBV6-1
j_gene: TRBJ2-7
d_gene: TRBD2
abundance: few
CDR3aa: CASKASGTSYEQYF
CDR3nt: TGTGCCAGCAAGGCCAGCGGGACCTCCTACGAGCAGTACTTC

v_gene: TRBV28
j_gene: TRBJ2-5
d_gene: NA
abundance: many
CDR3aa: CASSGTGETQYF
CDR3nt: TGTGCCAGCAGCGGGACCGGGGAGACCCAGTACTTC

v_gene: TRBV14
j_gene: TRBJ1-2
d_gene: TRBD1
abundance: NA
CDR3aa: CASSRDSRSADYDYTF
CDR3nt: TGTGCCAGCAGCCGGGACAGTCGCAGCGCGGACTATGACTACACCTTC

v_gene: TRBV20-1
j_gene: TRBJ2-3
d_gene: TRBD1
abundance: NA
CDR3aa: CSARGTGGLSRDTQYF
CDR3nt: TGCAGTGCTAGGGGGACAGGTGGCCTGTCACGAGATACGCAGTATTTT

v_gene: TRBV28
j_gene: TRBJ2-7
d_gene: TRBD2
abundance: many
CDR3aa: CASSLDPTSVNYEQYF
CDR3nt: TGTGCCAGCAGTTTAGACCCTACTAGCGTAAACTACGAGCAGTACTTC

v_gene: TRBV28
j_gene: TRBJ2-1
d_gene: TRBD2
abundance: many
CDR3aa: CASSSPTSGRYNEQFF
CDR3nt: TGTGCCAGCAGTTCCCCGACTAGCGGGAGATACAATGAGCAGTTCTTC

v_gene: TRBV20-1
j_gene: TRBJ1-2
d_gene: NA
abundance: few
CDR3aa: CSARDSPEVDGYTF
CDR3nt: TGCAGTGCTAGAGATTCACCGGAGGTCGATGGCTACACCTTC

v_gene: TRBV7-2
j_gene: TRBJ2-2
d_gene: NA
abundance: NA
CDR3aa: CASSLGGVVTGELFF
CDR3nt: TGTGCCAGCAGCTTAGGGGGGGTAGTGACCGGGGAGCTGTTTTTT

v_gene: TRBV2
j_gene: TRBJ2-7
d_gene: NA
abundance: many
CDR3aa: CAGLRGERLKSYEQYF
CDR3nt: TGTGCCGGCCTGAGAGGGGAAAGACTCAAATCCTACGAGCAGTACTTC

v_gene: TRBV6-1
j_gene: TRBJ1-2
d_gene: NA
abundance: many
CDR3aa: CASSPGESGYTF
CDR3nt: TGTGCCAGCAGCCCGGGGGAGTCCGGCTACACCTTC

v_gene: TRBV5-1
j_gene: TRBJ2-7
d_gene: NA
abundance: few
CDR3aa: CASSLEGLQANPYEQYF
CDR3nt: TGCGCCAGCAGCTTGGAAGGCTTACAGGCGAATCCCTACGAGCAGTACTTC

v_gene: TRBV27
j_gene: TRBJ2-5
d_gene: NA
abundance: NA
CDR3aa: CASRVSLLTQETQYF
CDR3nt: TGTGCCAGCAGAGTTTCTTTGCTAACCCAAGAGACCCAGTACTTC

v_gene: TRBV5-1
j_gene: TRBJ2-5
d_gene: NA
abundance: NA
CDR3aa: CASSLVTASKETQYF
CDR3nt: TGCGCCAGCAGCTTGGTAACGGCGAGCAAAGAGACCCAGTACTTC

v_gene: TRBV10-3
j_gene: TRBJ2-5
d_gene: NA
abundance: many
CDR3aa: CAISVGQITQETQYF
CDR3nt: TGTGCCATCAGTGTTGGACAGATCACCCAAGAGACCCAGTACTTC

v_gene: TRBV24-1
j_gene: TRBJ2-2
d_gene: TRBD2
abundance: many
CDR3aa: CATSDSSSGRVGELFF
CDR3nt: TGTGCCACCAGTGATTCGTCTAGCGGGAGGGTCGGGGAGCTGTTTTTT

v_gene: TRBV28
j_gene: TRBJ2-3
d_gene: NA
abundance: NA
CDR3aa: CASSSSGWPDTQYF
CDR3nt: TGTGCCAGCAGTTCCTCGGGTTGGCCGGATACGCAGTATTTT

v_gene: TRBV2
j_gene: TRBJ2-7
d_gene: NA
abundance: NA
CDR3aa: CASSESQIRSSYEQYF
CDR3nt: TGTGCCAGCAGTGAGTCACAGATCAGGAGCTCCTACGAGCAGTACTTC

v_gene: TRBV6-1
j_gene: TRBJ1-3
d_gene: NA
abundance: few
CDR3aa: CASRGGGSGNTIYF
CDR3nt: TGTGCCAGCAGAGGCGGGGGCTCTGGAAACACCATATATTTT

v_gene: TRBV3-1
j_gene: TRBJ1-1
d_gene: TRBD1
abundance: few
CDR3aa: CATRQGAGEAFF
CDR3nt: TGTGCCACTAGACAGGGGGCAGGTGAAGCTTTCTTT

v_gene: TRBV27
j_gene: TRBJ1-5
d_gene: NA
abundance: few
CDR3aa: CASSSGLYQPQHF
CDR3nt: TGTGCCAGCAGTTCGGGGTTGTATCAGCCCCAGCATTTT

v_gene: TRBV5-1
j_gene: TRBJ2-7
d_gene: NA
abundance: many
CDR3aa: CASSPRPDRSYEQYF
CDR3nt: TGCGCCAGCAGCCCGAGGCCGGACAGATCCTACGAGCAGTACTTC

v_gene: TRBV3-1
j_gene: TRBJ2-7
d_gene: NA
abundance: many
CDR3aa: CASSPGVKAYEQYF
CDR3nt: TGTGCCAGCAGCCCGGGGGTAAAGGCCTACGAGCAGTACTTC

v_gene: TRBV12-3/TRBV12-4
j_gene: TRBJ2-2
d_gene: NA
abundance: few
CDR3aa: CASSFRSQTGELFF
CDR3nt: TGTGCCAGCAGTTTCCGGAGTCAAACCGGGGAGCTGTTTTTT

v_gene: TRBV27
j_gene: TRBJ1-5
d_gene: NA
abundance: few
CDR3aa: CASSPSGRNQPQHF
CDR3nt: TGTGCCAGCAGTCCCTCGGGAAGAAATCAGCCCCAGCATTTT

v_gene: TRBV7-9
j_gene: TRBJ1-2
d_gene: TRBD1
abundance: NA
CDR3aa: CASNPRRGRGYTF
CDR3nt: TGTGCCAGCAACCCACGAAGGGGGCGTGGCTACACCTTC

v_gene: TRBV20-1
j_gene: TRBJ2-2
d_gene: NA
abundance: few
CDR3aa: CSAPLRRATGELFF
CDR3nt: TGCAGTGCCCCACTTCGTCGAGCCACCGGGGAGCTGTTTTTT

v_gene: TRBV2
j_gene: TRBJ2-1
d_gene: TRBD2
abundance: NA
CDR3aa: CASSPTLSGSPGNEQFF
CDR3nt: TGTGCCAGCAGCCCGACCCTTAGCGGGAGCCCAGGGAATGAGCAGTTCTTC

v_gene: TRBV11-2
j_gene: TRBJ2-4
d_gene: TRBD2
abundance: many
CDR3aa: CASSLGRGEENIQYF
CDR3nt: TGTGCCAGCAGCTTGGGGAGGGGCGAGGAAAACATTCAGTACTTC

v_gene: TRBV10-3
j_gene: TRBJ2-5
d_gene: TRBD1
abundance: many
CDR3aa: CAISPADRDGETQYF
CDR3nt: TGTGCCATCAGTCCCGCGGACAGGGACGGGGAGACCCAGTACTTC

v_gene: TRBV28
j_gene: TRBJ1-4
d_gene: NA
abundance: many
CDR3aa: CASSPAPNEKLFF
CDR3nt: TGTGCCAGCAGCCCCGCCCCTAATGAAAAACTGTTTTTT

v_gene: TRBV19
j_gene: TRBJ1-5
d_gene: TRBD1
abundance: many
CDR3aa: CASSDRTGASSNQPQHF
CDR3nt: TGTGCCAGTAGTGACCGGACAGGGGCGAGTAGCAATCAGCCCCAGCATTTT

v_gene: TRBV9
j_gene: TRBJ1-1
d_gene: NA
abundance: many
CDR3aa: CASSVDVGNTEAFF
CDR3nt: TGTGCCAGCAGCGTAGATGTCGGGAACACTGAAGCTTTCTTT

v_gene: TRBV7-8
j_gene: TRBJ2-7
d_gene: TRBD2
abundance: many
CDR3aa: CASSLPGGNYEQYF
CDR3nt: TGTGCCAGCAGCTTACCGGGAGGAAACTACGAGCAGTACTTC